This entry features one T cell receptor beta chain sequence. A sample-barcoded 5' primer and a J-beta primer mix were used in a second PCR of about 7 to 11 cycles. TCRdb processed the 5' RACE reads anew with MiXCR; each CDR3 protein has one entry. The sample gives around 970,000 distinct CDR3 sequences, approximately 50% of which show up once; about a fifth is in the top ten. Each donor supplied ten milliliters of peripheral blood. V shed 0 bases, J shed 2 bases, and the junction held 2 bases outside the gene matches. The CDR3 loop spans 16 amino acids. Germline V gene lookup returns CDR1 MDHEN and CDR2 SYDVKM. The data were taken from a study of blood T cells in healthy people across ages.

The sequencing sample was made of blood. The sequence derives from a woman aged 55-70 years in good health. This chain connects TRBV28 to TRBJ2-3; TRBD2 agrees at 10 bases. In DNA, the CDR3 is TGTGCCAGCAGTTTATGGCTAGCGGGAGACACAGATACGCAGTATTTT. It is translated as CASSLWLAGDTDTQYF.